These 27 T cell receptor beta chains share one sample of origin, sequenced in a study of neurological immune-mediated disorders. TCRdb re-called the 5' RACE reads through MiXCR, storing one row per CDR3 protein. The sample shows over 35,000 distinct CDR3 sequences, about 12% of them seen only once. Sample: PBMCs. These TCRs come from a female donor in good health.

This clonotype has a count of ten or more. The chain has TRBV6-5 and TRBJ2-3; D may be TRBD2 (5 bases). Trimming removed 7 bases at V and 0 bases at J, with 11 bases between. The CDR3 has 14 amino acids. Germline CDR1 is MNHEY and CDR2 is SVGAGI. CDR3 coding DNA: TGTGCCAGCAATAGGAGGACTAGCACAGATACGCAGTATTTT. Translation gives CASNRRTSTDTQYF.

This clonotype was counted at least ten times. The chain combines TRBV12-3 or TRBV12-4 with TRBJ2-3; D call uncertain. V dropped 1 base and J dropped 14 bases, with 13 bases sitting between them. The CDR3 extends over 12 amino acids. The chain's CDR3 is CASSLVVTHTYF. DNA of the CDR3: TGTGCCAGCAGTTTAGTGGTAACTCATACGTATTTT.

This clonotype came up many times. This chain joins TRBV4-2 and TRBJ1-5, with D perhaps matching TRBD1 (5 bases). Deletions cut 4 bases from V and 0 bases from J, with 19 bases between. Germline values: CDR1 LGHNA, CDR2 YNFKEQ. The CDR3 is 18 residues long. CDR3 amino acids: CASSRGESGTDSNQPQHF. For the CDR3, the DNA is TGTGCCAGCAGCCGAGGGGAATCAGGCACGGATAGCAATCAGCCCCAGCATTTT.

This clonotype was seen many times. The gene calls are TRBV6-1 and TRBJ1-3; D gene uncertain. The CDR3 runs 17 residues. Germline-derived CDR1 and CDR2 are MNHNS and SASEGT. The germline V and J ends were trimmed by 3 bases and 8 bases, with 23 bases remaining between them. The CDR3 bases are TGTGCCAGCAGTGATCCCCGGGGAGTCTCCCGGCAGGACACCATATATTTT. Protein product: CASSDPRGVSRQDTIYF.

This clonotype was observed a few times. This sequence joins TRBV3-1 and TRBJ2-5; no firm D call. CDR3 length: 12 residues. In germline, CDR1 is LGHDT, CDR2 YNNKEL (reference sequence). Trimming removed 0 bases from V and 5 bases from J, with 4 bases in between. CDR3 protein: CASSQEVETQYF. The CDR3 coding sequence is TGTGCCAGCAGCCAAGAGGTTGAGACCCAGTACTTC.

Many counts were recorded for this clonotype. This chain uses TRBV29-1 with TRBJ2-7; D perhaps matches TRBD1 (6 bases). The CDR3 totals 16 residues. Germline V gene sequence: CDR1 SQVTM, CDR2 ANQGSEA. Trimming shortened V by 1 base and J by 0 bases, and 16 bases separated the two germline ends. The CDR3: CSVEGWGDRSSYEQYF. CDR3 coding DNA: TGCAGCGTTGAAGGTTGGGGAGACAGGAGCTCCTACGAGCAGTACTTC.

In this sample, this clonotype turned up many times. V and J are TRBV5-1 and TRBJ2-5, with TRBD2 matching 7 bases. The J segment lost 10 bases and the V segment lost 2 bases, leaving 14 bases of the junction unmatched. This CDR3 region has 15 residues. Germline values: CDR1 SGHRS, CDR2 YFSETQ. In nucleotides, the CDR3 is TGCGCCAGCAGCTTTTTTCCTAGCGGTAGGGTTGACCAGTACTTC. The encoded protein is CASSFFPSGRVDQYF.

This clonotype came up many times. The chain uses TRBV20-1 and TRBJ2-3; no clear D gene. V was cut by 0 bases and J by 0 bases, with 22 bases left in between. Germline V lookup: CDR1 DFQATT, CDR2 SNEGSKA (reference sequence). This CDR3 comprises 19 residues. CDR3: CSARDLANTIAGSTDTQYF. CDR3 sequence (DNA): TGCAGTGCTAGAGATCTTGCTAACACCATAGCAGGAAGCACAGATACGCAGTATTTT.

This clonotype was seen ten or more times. CDR3 loop: CASTLAGASSSYNEQFF. The CDR3 bases are TGCGCCAGCACCCTAGCGGGGGCCTCGAGCTCCTACAATGAGCAGTTCTTC. The rearrangement joins TRBV5-1 to TRBJ2-1; 10 bases line up with TRBD2. V lost 6 bases, J lost 0 bases, and 9 bases stayed unmatched. Germline V gene lookup returns CDR1 SGHRS and CDR2 YFSETQ. This CDR3 contains 17 residues.

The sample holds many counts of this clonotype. In nucleotides, the CDR3 is TGTGCCAGCCACGGGCCATTTGTAGCTTTCTTT. This translates into CASHGPFVAFF. The V gene is TRBV28, the J gene TRBJ1-1, with D hard to call. Trimming shortened V by 8 bases and J by 10 bases, and 14 bases separated the two germline ends. CDR1 and CDR2 (germline): MDHEN, SYDVKM. The CDR3 is 11 amino acids.

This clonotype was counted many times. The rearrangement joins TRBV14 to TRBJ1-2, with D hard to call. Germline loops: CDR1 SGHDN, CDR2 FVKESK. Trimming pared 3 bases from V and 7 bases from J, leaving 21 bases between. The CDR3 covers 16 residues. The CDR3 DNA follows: TGTGCCAGCAGCCAGGCTAGGCTCGTTCCTTGGTCTGGCTACACCTTC. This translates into CASSQARLVPWSGYTF.

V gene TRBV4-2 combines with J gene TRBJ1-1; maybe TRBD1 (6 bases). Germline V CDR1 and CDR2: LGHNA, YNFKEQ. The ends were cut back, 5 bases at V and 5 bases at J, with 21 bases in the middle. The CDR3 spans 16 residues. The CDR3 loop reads CASSALTQGLVTEAFF. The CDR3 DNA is TGTGCCAGCAGCGCGCTAACCCAGGGGTTGGTGACTGAAGCTTTCTTT.

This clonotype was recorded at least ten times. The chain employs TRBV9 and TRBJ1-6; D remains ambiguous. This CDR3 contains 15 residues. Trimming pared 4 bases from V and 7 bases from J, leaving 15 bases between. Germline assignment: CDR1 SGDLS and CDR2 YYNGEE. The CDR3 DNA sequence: TGTGCCAGCAGCCCGAGTGGTGCCTCCAATTCACCCCTCCACTTT. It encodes CASSPSGASNSPLHF.

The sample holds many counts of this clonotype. The CDR3 spells CASSLNTIANTGELFF. Here the CDR3 DNA reads TGCGCCAGCAGCTTGAATACGATCGCGAACACCGGGGAGCTGTTTTTT. The rearrangement joins TRBV5-1 to TRBJ2-2; unclear D gene. Per germline, CDR1 SGHRS and CDR2 YFSETQ. The CDR3 totals 16 residues. Trimming left V 1 base short and J 0 bases short, with 10 bases between.

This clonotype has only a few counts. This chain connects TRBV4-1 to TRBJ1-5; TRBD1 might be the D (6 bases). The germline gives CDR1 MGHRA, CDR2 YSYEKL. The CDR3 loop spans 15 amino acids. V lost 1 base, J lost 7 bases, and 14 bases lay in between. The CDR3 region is CASSQVWGGLQPQHF. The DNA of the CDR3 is TGCGCCAGCAGCCAAGTATGGGGGGGGCTCCAGCCCCAGCATTTT.

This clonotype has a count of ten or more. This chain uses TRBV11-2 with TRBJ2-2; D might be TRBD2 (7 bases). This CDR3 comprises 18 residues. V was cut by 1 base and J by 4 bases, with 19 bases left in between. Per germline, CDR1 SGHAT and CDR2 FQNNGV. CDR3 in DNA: TGTGCCAGCAGCTTAGCCAGGGGTGGGACGGGGGGCACCGGGGAGCTGTTTTTT. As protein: CASSLARGGTGGTGELFF.

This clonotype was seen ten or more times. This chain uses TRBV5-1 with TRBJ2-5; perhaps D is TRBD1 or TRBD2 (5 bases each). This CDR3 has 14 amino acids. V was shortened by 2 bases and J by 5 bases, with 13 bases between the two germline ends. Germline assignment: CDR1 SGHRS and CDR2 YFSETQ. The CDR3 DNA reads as TGCGCCAGCAGCTTCCCGGGACGAGCGGAGACCCAGTACTTC. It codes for CASSFPGRAETQYF.

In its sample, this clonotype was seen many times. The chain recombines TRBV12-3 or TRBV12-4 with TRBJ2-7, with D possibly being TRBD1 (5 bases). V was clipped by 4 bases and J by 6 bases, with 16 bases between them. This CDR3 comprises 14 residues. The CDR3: CASSSNQGLGEQYF. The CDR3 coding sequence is TGTGCCAGCAGTTCTAACCAGGGCCTTGGCGAGCAGTACTTC.

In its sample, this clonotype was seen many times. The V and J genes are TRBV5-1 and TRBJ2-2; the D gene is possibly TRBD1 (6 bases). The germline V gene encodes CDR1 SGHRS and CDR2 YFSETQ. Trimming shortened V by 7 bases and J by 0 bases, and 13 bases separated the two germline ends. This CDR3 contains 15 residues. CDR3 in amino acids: CASYREPTNTGELFF. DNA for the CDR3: TGCGCCAGCTACAGGGAACCAACGAACACCGGGGAGCTGTTTTTT.

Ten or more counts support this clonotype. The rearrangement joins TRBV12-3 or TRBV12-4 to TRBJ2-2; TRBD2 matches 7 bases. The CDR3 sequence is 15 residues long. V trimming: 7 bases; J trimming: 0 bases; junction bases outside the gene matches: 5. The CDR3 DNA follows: TGTGCCAGCATTTTTAGCGGGCCGAACACCGGGGAGCTGTTTTTT. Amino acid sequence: CASIFSGPNTGELFF.

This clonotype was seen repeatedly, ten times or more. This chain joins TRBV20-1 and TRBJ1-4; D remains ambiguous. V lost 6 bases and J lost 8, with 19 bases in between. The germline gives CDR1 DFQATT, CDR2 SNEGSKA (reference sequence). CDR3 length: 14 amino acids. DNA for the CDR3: TGCAGTGCCCGGAGAGAGAATACGGGGGAAAAACTGTTTTTT. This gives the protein CSARRENTGEKLFF.

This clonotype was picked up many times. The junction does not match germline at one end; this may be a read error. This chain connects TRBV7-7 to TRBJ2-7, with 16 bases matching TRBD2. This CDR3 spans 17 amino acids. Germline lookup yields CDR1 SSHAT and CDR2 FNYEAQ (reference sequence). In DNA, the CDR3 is TGTGCTAGCAGCCCGGGGACTAGCGGGAGGGCAACCTACGAGCAGTACTTC. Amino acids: CASSPGTSGRATYEQYF. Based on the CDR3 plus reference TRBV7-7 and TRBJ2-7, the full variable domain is GAGVSQSPRYKVTKRGQDVTLRCDPISSHATLYWYQQALGQGPEFLTYFNYEAQPDKSGLPSDRFSAERPEGSISTLTIQRTEQRDSAMYRCASSPGTSGRATYEQYFGPGTRLTVT.

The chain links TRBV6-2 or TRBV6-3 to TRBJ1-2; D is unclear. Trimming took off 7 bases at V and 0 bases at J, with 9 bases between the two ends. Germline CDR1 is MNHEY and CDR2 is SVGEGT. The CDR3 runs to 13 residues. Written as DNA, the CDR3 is TGTGCCAGCAAGAAAGTAGCTAACTATGGCTACACCTTC. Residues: CASKKVANYGYTF.

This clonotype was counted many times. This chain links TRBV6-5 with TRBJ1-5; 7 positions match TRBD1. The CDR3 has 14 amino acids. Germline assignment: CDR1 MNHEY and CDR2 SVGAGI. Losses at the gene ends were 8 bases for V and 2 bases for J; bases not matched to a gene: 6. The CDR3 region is CASGGGLGNQPQHF. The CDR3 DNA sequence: TGTGCCAGCGGAGGGGGCTTGGGCAATCAGCCCCAGCATTTT.

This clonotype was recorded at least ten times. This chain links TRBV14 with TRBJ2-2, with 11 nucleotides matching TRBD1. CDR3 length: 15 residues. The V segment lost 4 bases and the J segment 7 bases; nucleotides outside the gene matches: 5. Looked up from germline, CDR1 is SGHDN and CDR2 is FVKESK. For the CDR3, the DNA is TGTGCCAGCAGCCCTTGGACAGGGGGCCACGGGGAGCTGTTTTTT. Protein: CASSPWTGGHGELFF.

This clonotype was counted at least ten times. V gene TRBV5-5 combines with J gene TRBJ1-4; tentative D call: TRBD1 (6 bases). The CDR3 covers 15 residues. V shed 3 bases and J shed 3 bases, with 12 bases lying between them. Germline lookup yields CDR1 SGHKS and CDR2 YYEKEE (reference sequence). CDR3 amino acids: CASSWAGASNEKLFF. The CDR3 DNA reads TGTGCCAGCAGCTGGGCAGGGGCTTCTAATGAAAAACTGTTTTTT.

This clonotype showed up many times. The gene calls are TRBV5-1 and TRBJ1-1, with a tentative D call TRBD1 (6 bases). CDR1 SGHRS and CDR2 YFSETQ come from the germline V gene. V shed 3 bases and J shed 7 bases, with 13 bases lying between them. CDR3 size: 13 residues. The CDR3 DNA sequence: TGCGCCAGCAGCTCGCTACAGGGAGTTGAAGCTTTCTTT. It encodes CASSSLQGVEAFF. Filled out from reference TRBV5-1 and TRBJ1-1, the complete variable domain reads KAGVTQTPRYLIKTRGQQVTLSCSPISGHRSVSWYQQTPGQGLQFLFEYFSETQRNKGNFPGRFSGRQFSNSRSEMNVSTLELGDSALYLCASSSLQGVEAFFGQGTRLTVV.